This T cell receptor (beta chain) was identified in a study of blood T cell repertoires in COVID-19. This clone has just one count. CDR1 and CDR2 (germline): SQVTM, ANQGSEA. V was trimmed by 7 bases and J by 4 bases, leaving 16 bases between them. This CDR3 region has 13 residues. Sequencing was performed with immunoSEQ multiplex PCR; in TCRdb, only in-frame clones are kept and a portion is missing. The sample carries about 250,000 clones, around nine tenths recorded once. V gene TRBV29-1 combines with J gene TRBJ1-1, with no clear D. Sample: peripheral blood. The source is a man between 25 and 39 years old with acute or convalescent COVID-19. Written as DNA, the CDR3 is TGCAGCGGCGGCCTTTTGGCTGGCACTGAAGCTTTCTTT. This encodes CSGGLLAGTEAFF.